A single sample is the source of the 23 T cell receptor beta chains below, sequenced in a study of cytomegalovirus exposure and HLA in healthy donors. This table comes from immunoSEQ multiplex PCR, and its TCRdb copy is limited to in-frame clones, with some not included. The repertoire holds 150,000 to 200,000 clones, with approximately 86% as singletons. Sample: PBMCs. All receptors come from a young man in good health and CMV-seropositive.

There are many counts of this clone. The V and J genes are TRBV5-1 and TRBJ1-2, with TRBD1 matching over 8 bases. The CDR3 runs to 14 residues. Trimming cost V 4 bases and J 2 bases; bases outside gene matches: 4. Germline V CDR1 and CDR2: SGHRS, YFSETQ. Here the CDR3 DNA reads TGCGCCAGCAGCCCCCGGGACAGGAACTATGGCTACACCTTC. Residues: CASSPRDRNYGYTF.

The rearrangement joins TRBV30 to TRBJ2-7; TRBD1 matches 9 bases. V shed 0 bases, J shed 6 bases, and the junction held 15 bases outside the gene matches. The CDR3 is 17 amino acids. Germline V CDR1 and CDR2: GTSNPN, SVGIG (reference sequence). CDR3 bases: TGTGCCTGGAGTGTTAACCGCACCCCGGGGACAGGGTTCGAGCAGTACTTC. Protein sequence: CAWSVNRTPGTGFEQYF. Combining the CDR3 with reference TRBV30 and TRBJ2-7 gives the whole variable domain SQTIHQWPATLVQPVGSPLSLECTVEGTSNPNLYWYRQAAGRGLQLLFYSVGIGQISSEVPQNLSASRPQDRQFILSSKKLLLSDSGFYLCAWSVNRTPGTGFEQYFGPGTRLTVT.

This clone has just one count. CDR3 nucleotide sequence: TGCGCCAGCAGCCAAGGGACAGGGAGGTACGAGCAGTACTTC. As protein: CASSQGTGRYEQYF. This chain joins TRBV4-3 and TRBJ2-7, with 8 positions matching TRBD1. V shed 1 base, J shed 4 bases, and the junction held 3 bases outside the gene matches. The CDR3 consists of 14 residues. Germline assignment: CDR1 LGHNA and CDR2 YSLEER.

The chain combines TRBV20-1 with TRBJ2-7, with 7 bases identical to TRBD2. V gave up 6 bases and J gave up 5 bases; unmatched junction bases: 4. The CDR3 runs to 11 residues. Germline CDR1 is DFQATT and CDR2 is SNEGSKA (reference sequence). The DNA for the CDR3 is TGCAGTGCAAGTCGGGGGGACGAGCAGTACTTC. Protein sequence: CSASRGDEQYF.

V and J are TRBV30 and TRBJ1-2, with D possibly matching TRBD1 (5 bases). Germline lookup yields CDR1 GTSNPN and CDR2 SVGIG (reference sequence). The CDR3 totals 13 residues. Trimming cost V 5 bases and J 1 base, with 11 bases left between them. CDR3 amino acids: CAWATGVNYGYTF. The CDR3 region has the DNA TGTGCCTGGGCGACGGGGGTTAACTATGGCTACACCTTC.

This chain links TRBV6-5 with TRBJ1-2; 8 bases align to TRBD1. The CDR3 is made up of 12 amino acids. Per germline, CDR1 MNHEY and CDR2 SVGAGI. Trimming cost V 6 bases and J 4 bases; bases outside gene matches: 1. CDR3 amino acids: CASRGQAYGYTF. The CDR3 DNA follows: TGTGCCAGCAGGGGACAGGCCTATGGCTACACCTTC.

The chain is built from TRBV5-1 and TRBJ2-3; D unresolved. This CDR3 is built from 15 residues. V was clipped by 1 base and J by 0 bases, with 9 bases between them. CDR1 is SGHRS and CDR2 is YFSETQ in the germline V gene. The CDR3 is CASSLFRVSTDTQYF. The CDR3 DNA sequence: TGCGCCAGCAGCTTGTTCCGGGTTAGCACAGATACGCAGTATTTT.

The chain links TRBV10-3 to TRBJ2-7; 7 bases line up with TRBD2. Per germline, CDR1 ENHRY and CDR2 SYGVKD. V lost 2 bases and J lost 5; bases outside the gene matches: 12. The CDR3 covers 16 residues. The CDR3 DNA sequence: TGTGCCATCAGTGAGCCCGCCTCTCCGCGGGGGAACGAGCAGTACTTC. It specifies CAISEPASPRGNEQYF.

This chain connects TRBV25-1 to TRBJ2-1, with 7 bases lining up with TRBD2. Trimming removed 4 bases from V and 5 bases from J; junction bases left unmatched: 8. Germline lookup yields CDR1 MGHDK and CDR2 SYGVNS. This CDR3 spans 15 amino acids. CDR3 coding DNA: TGTGCCAGCAGTGTTTCCAGCGGGGCCAACAATGAGCAGTTCTTC. Translating gives CASSVSSGANNEQFF. The variable domain in full, completed from reference TRBV25-1 and TRBJ2-1, reads EADIYQTPRYLVIGTGKKITLECSQTMGHDKMYWYQQDPGMELHLIHYSYGVNSTEKGDLSSESTVSRIRTEHFPLTLESARPSHTSQYLCASSVSSGANNEQFFGPGTRLTVL.

In this sample, this clone turned up once. The chain joins TRBV30 to TRBJ2-1, with TRBD1 identical over 9 bases. Germline V gives CDR1 GTSNPN, CDR2 SVGIG (reference sequence). The J segment lost 5 bases and the V segment lost 3 bases, leaving 2 bases of the junction unmatched. This CDR3 region has 13 residues. The CDR3 region is CAWRGTGNNEQFF. DNA of the CDR3: TGTGCCTGGAGGGGGACAGGGAACAATGAGCAGTTCTTC.

The chain uses TRBV7-6 and TRBJ2-2, with unresolved D. Germline V gene data show CDR1 as SGHVS and CDR2 as FNYEAQ. Trimming cost V 0 bases and J 6 bases, with 2 bases left between them. This CDR3 is 12 amino acids long. CDR3 in amino acids: CASSLASGELFF. DNA of the CDR3: TGTGCCAGCAGCTTAGCATCCGGGGAGCTGTTTTTT.

CDR3 bases: TGTGCCAGCAGGGACAGGGAGAATTCACCCCTCCACTTT. As protein: CASRDRENSPLHF. The chain couples TRBV2 to TRBJ1-6; 8 bases map to TRBD1. Germline lookup yields CDR1 SNHLY and CDR2 FYNNEI. CDR3 size: 13 residues. V gave up 6 bases and J gave up 7 bases; unmatched junction bases: 2.

This chain uses TRBV5-1 with TRBJ1-6, with TRBD1 as a possible D gene (6 bases). The CDR3 has 15 residues. CDR1 is SGHRS and CDR2 is YFSETQ in the germline V gene. The V end lost 0 bases, the J end lost 6 bases, and 10 bases lay between the germline ends. The CDR3 nucleotides are TGCGCCAGCAGCTTGGAGACAGGTCTTAATTCACCCCTCCACTTT. Translation: CASSLETGLNSPLHF.

The chain uses TRBV6-5 and TRBJ1-2; D gene unclear. V shed 6 bases and J shed 1 base, with 12 bases lying between them. CDR1 is MNHEY, CDR2 SVGAGI, per germline. This CDR3 has 14 residues. CDR3 sequence (DNA): TGTGCCAGCAGGACCGGACGGGATAACTATGGCTACACCTTC. Translated: CASRTGRDNYGYTF.

A word on this clone: Other nucleotide sequences in the sample specify the same CDR3. The chain is built from TRBV20-1 and TRBJ1-1; D might be TRBD1 (5 bases). V was trimmed by 1 base and J by 8 bases, leaving 8 bases between them. The CDR3 sequence is 11 residues long. Germline CDR1 is DFQATT and CDR2 is SNEGSKA (reference sequence). The CDR3, as DNA: TGCAGTGCTAGAGGGGGACTGGAAGCTTTCTTT. Protein sequence: CSARGGLEAFF.

The chain combines TRBV14 with TRBJ1-2; D is uncertain. There are 14 residues in the CDR3. From germline, CDR1 is SGHDN and CDR2 FVKESK. Between the trimmed V and J ends, which lost 5 bases and 3 bases, there was a span of 13 bases. CDR3 DNA sequence: TGTGCCAGCAGCTCTACTACAGTCGACTATGGCTACACCTTC. It is translated as CASSSTTVDYGYTF.

The chain uses TRBV30 and TRBJ2-1; 11 nucleotides line up with TRBD1. Germline V CDR1 and CDR2: GTSNPN, SVGIG (reference sequence). The CDR3 sequence is 15 residues long. Germline trimming cut 1 base from V and 4 bases from J; bases unmatched to any gene: 3. The CDR3 loop reads CAWSDGQGAYNEQFF. CDR3 nucleotides: TGTGCCTGGAGTGATGGACAGGGGGCATACAATGAGCAGTTCTTC. Complete variable domain (other parts from reference TRBV30 and TRBJ2-1): SQTIHQWPATLVQPVGSPLSLECTVEGTSNPNLYWYRQAAGRGLQLLFYSVGIGQISSEVPQNLSASRPQDRQFILSSKKLLLSDSGFYLCAWSDGQGAYNEQFFGPGTRLTVL.

This clone has just a few counts. The rearrangement uses TRBV10-3 and TRBJ2-7, with D unresolved. Germline loops: CDR1 ENHRY, CDR2 SYGVKD. The ends were cut back, 0 bases at V and 1 base at J, with 7 bases in the middle. The CDR3 sequence is 14 residues long. The CDR3: CAISESGKSYEQYF. The CDR3 region has the DNA TGTGCCATCAGTGAGTCAGGGAAATCCTACGAGCAGTACTTC.

V is TRBV6-6 and J is TRBJ1-6, with D possibly matching TRBD1 (5 bases). V dropped 7 bases and J dropped 0 bases, with 10 bases sitting between them. CDR1 and CDR2 from the germline V gene are MNHNY and SVGAGI (reference sequence). The CDR3 is made up of 15 amino acids. CDR3 residues: CASNPDSSYNSPLHF. The CDR3 DNA reads as TGTGCCAGCAACCCCGACAGCTCCTATAATTCACCCCTCCACTTT.

The chain couples TRBV19 to TRBJ1-5, with D maybe TRBD1 (6 bases). The CDR3 covers 15 residues. CDR1 LNHDA and CDR2 SQIVND come from the germline V gene (reference sequence). Trimming removed 5 bases at V and 1 base at J, with 12 bases between. The CDR3 bases are TGTGCCAGTAGTGCACAGGGAGGCAGCAATCAGCCCCAGCATTTT. Amino acids: CASSAQGGSNQPQHF.

A few counts support this clone. The sample has other DNA sequences that encode this CDR3 too. This rearrangement joins TRBV29-1 to TRBJ2-5; D might be TRBD2 (6 bases). The ends were cut back, 4 bases at V and 1 base at J, with 13 bases in the middle. There are 14 residues in the CDR3. Per the germline V gene, CDR1 is SQVTM and CDR2 is ANQGSEA. The CDR3 DNA reads as TGCAGCGTTGCCGCGGGGACGGGCCAAGAGACCCAGTACTTC. Its protein product is CSVAAGTGQETQYF.

J is TRBJ2-7 and V is TRBV5-6; D remains ambiguous. V gave up 0 bases and J gave up 5 bases, with 9 bases separating them. CDR3 length: 13 residues. Germline CDR1 SGHDT, CDR2 YYEEEE. The CDR3, as DNA: TGTGCCAGCAGCTTGGGACCCCTCCACGAGCAGTACTTC. Its translation is CASSLGPLHEQYF.

This clone was detected only a few times. This chain joins TRBV28 and TRBJ1-2; 7 bases agree with TRBD1. CDR3 length: 12 residues. With V trimmed by 10 bases and J by 2 bases, 4 bases remained unmatched. The V gene's germline CDR1 is MDHEN and CDR2 SYDVKM. The chain's CDR3 is CAIRGRNYGYTF. CDR3 bases: TGTGCCATAAGGGGGCGGAACTATGGCTACACCTTC.